The 28 T cell receptor beta chains given below trace back to one sample, sequenced in a study of response to subunit inactivated influenza vaccine. TCRdb processed the RT-PCR reads anew with MiXCR; each CDR3 protein has one entry. The data contain 450,000 to 500,000 distinct CDR3 sequences, roughly 9.8% of them singletons. Sequenced material: PBMCs from blood, taken roughly 48 days after vaccination. These receptor sequences come from a man aged 50 to 59 who received an inactivated influenza vaccine.

The chain is built from TRBV6-1 and TRBJ1-1; a weak D match, TRBD1 (5 bases). V gave up 7 bases and J gave up 6 bases, with 18 bases separating them. The CDR3 totals 14 residues. The germline V gene has CDR1 MNHNS and CDR2 SASEGT. CDR3 sequence reads: CASTLGQSFSEAFF. The CDR3 nucleotides are TGTGCCAGCACCCTGGGGCAGTCGTTCTCTGAAGCTTTCTTT.

The gene calls are TRBV2 and TRBJ2-5, with a weak D call TRBD2 (5 bases). The germline V and J ends were trimmed by 5 bases and 3 bases, with 10 bases remaining between them. From germline, CDR1 is SNHLY and CDR2 FYNNEI. This CDR3 comprises 13 residues. In DNA form, the CDR3 reads TGTGCCAGCAGTCTGACGACTAAAGAGACCCAGTACTTC. This sequence encodes CASSLTTKETQYF.

This clonotype showed up many times. J is TRBJ2-1 and V is TRBV28; D perhaps matches TRBD2 (6 bases). Germline loops: CDR1 MDHEN, CDR2 SYDVKM. This CDR3 has 17 amino acids. Trimming left V 2 bases short and J 2 bases short, with 16 bases between. The CDR3 region is CASSLEASAGAYNEQFF. The CDR3 DNA is TGTGCCAGCAGTTTAGAGGCTAGCGCAGGCGCCTACAATGAGCAGTTCTTC.

The rearrangement joins TRBV9 to TRBJ1-1; no definite D call. V was cut by 2 bases and J by 5 bases, with 13 bases left in between. Germline V gene sequence: CDR1 SGDLS, CDR2 YYNGEE. The CDR3 is 14 amino acids. The CDR3 nucleotides read TGTGCCAGCAGCGTCGGAGATGGAGCAACTGAAGCTTTCTTT. Its translation: CASSVGDGATEAFF.

This clonotype came up a few times. V and J are TRBV12-3 or TRBV12-4 and TRBJ2-7; 7 bases are shared with TRBD1. With 5 bases clipped from V and 3 bases from J, the junction kept 7 bases outside the gene matches. The CDR3 spans 14 residues. The CDR3 loop is CASSRDDRDYEQYF. In DNA, the CDR3 is TGTGCCAGCAGTAGGGACGACAGGGACTACGAGCAGTACTTC.

This clonotype was detected ten times or more. This chain uses TRBV5-1 with TRBJ2-7; tentative D call: TRBD1 (6 bases). This CDR3 contains 13 residues. Germline CDR1 and CDR2: SGHRS and YFSETQ. Trimming removed 0 bases at V and 5 bases at J, with 9 bases between. CDR3 residues: CASSLATGNEQYF. The DNA for the CDR3 is TGCGCCAGCAGCTTGGCTACAGGGAACGAGCAGTACTTC.

This clonotype has at least ten counts. The gene calls are TRBV5-1 and TRBJ2-3; TRBD1 aligns across 12 bases. With V trimmed by 0 bases and J by 10 bases, 6 bases remained unmatched. The CDR3 has 15 residues. Looked up from germline, CDR1 is SGHRS and CDR2 is YFSETQ. CDR3 nucleotide sequence: TGCGCCAGCAGCTTGGCGGGACAGGGGGCTGTGTCGCAGTATTTT. This sequence encodes CASSLAGQGAVSQYF.

This clonotype showed up just a few times. The V call is TRBV29-1, the J call TRBJ2-7, with D perhaps being TRBD1 or TRBD2 (5 bases each). V lost 5 bases and J 5 bases, leaving 13 bases between the germline ends. The CDR3 sequence is 12 residues long. The germline gives CDR1 SQVTM, CDR2 ANQGSEA. The CDR3 protein is CSVCRDENEQYF. The DNA of the CDR3 is TGCAGCGTTTGCCGGGACGAAAACGAGCAGTACTTC.

A few counts support this clonotype. CDR3 DNA sequence: TGCAGCGTTGTGGGACTGCGGAGCTCCTACGAGCAGTACTTC. Its protein product is CSVVGLRSSYEQYF. This sequence joins TRBV29-1 and TRBJ2-7; D might be TRBD2 (6 bases). This CDR3 is 14 amino acids long. Per the germline V gene, CDR1 is SQVTM and CDR2 is ANQGSEA. Trimming took 4 bases from V and 0 from J, leaving 13 bases between them.

The V gene is TRBV20-1, the J gene TRBJ1-6, with D tentatively TRBD1 (5 bases). V dropped 4 bases and J dropped 10 bases, with 11 bases sitting between them. There are 12 residues in the CDR3. From germline, CDR1 is DFQATT and CDR2 SNEGSKA (reference sequence). The CDR3 loop is CSATGGQSPLHF. CDR3 DNA: TGCAGTGCTACCGGGGGTCAGTCACCCCTCCACTTT.

This clonotype was seen a handful of times. The CDR3 coding sequence is TGTGCCAGCACGACTAGCGGATACAATGAGCAGTTCTTC. Translated: CASTTSGYNEQFF. The V call is TRBV2, the J call TRBJ2-1, with 9 bases that match TRBD2. J gave up 4 bases and V 7 bases, and 2 bases lay outside the gene matches. CDR1 and CDR2 from the germline V gene are SNHLY and FYNNEI. The CDR3 is made up of 13 amino acids. The whole variable domain, filled in from reference TRBV2 and TRBJ2-1, reads EPEVTQTPSHQVTQMGQEVILRCVPISNHLYFYWYRQILGQKVEFLVSFYNNEISEKSEIFDDQFSVERPDGSNFTLKIRSTKLEDSAMYFCASTTSGYNEQFFGPGTRLTVL.

This chain uses TRBV6-2 or TRBV6-3 with TRBJ2-5; 9 bases are a match to TRBD1. The CDR3 has 16 amino acids. With 10 bases clipped from V and 5 bases from J, the junction kept 17 bases outside the gene matches. CDR1 is MNHEY, CDR2 SVGEGT, per germline. CDR3 nucleotides: TGTGCCACCAAGGGACAGGGTTTGTCTCCCGGGGAGACCCAGTACTTC. The encoded protein is CATKGQGLSPGETQYF.

The CDR3 protein is CASSYLLAGSEQFF. The CDR3 DNA reads as TGTGCCAGCAGTTACCTACTAGCGGGGAGTGAGCAGTTCTTC. This chain joins TRBV6-2 or TRBV6-3 and TRBJ2-1, with 10 nucleotides matching TRBD2. After removal of 2 bases from V and 9 bases from J, the junction contained 4 bases not matched to a gene. CDR3 length equals 14 residues. CDR1 is MNHEY, CDR2 SVGEGT, per germline.

This chain joins TRBV5-1 and TRBJ2-4; no reliable D call. V lost 6 bases and J 6 bases, leaving 16 bases between the germline ends. Germline V gene lookup returns CDR1 SGHRS and CDR2 YFSETQ. The CDR3 spans 14 residues. In DNA, the CDR3 is TGCGCCAGCACGTCTGATACCCGGGTAAACATTCAGTACTTC. This translates into CASTSDTRVNIQYF.

This sequence joins TRBV7-2 and TRBJ2-5; D gene unclear. The V end lost 2 bases, the J end lost 4 bases, and 17 bases lay between the germline ends. In germline, CDR1 is SGHTA, CDR2 FQGNSA. The CDR3 runs 16 residues. This chain's CDR3 is CASSLMAPPHRETQYF. CDR3 nucleotide sequence: TGTGCCAGCAGCTTAATGGCTCCCCCCCACAGAGAGACCCAGTACTTC.

This clonotype has more than one count but fewer than ten. The chain is built from TRBV11-2 and TRBJ2-2, with 8 bases fitting TRBD1. CDR1 SGHAT and CDR2 FQNNGV come from the germline V gene. The V segment lost 3 bases and the J segment 0 bases; nucleotides outside the gene matches: 3. This CDR3 contains 16 residues. CDR3 amino acids: CASSFYRGANTGELFF. DNA of the CDR3: TGTGCCAGCAGCTTCTACAGGGGGGCGAACACCGGGGAGCTGTTTTTT.

This clonotype was seen at least ten times. This sequence joins TRBV5-6 and TRBJ2-2; D gene unclear. The CDR3 spans 13 residues. CDR1 and CDR2 from the germline V gene are SGHDT and YYEEEE. V shed 6 bases and J shed 1 base, with 7 bases lying between them. The CDR3 is CASNLQNTGELFF. Here the CDR3 DNA reads TGTGCCAGCAACCTACAGAACACCGGGGAGCTGTTTTTT.

This chain uses TRBV27 with TRBJ2-7; D may be TRBD1 (6 bases). Looked up from germline, CDR1 is MNHEY and CDR2 is SMNVEV (reference sequence). V was clipped by 5 bases and J by 5 bases, with 13 bases between them. The CDR3 sequence is 13 residues long. DNA of the CDR3: TGTGCCAGCAGTGAAATCGGGGACAACGAGCAGTACTTC. Translating gives CASSEIGDNEQYF.

This chain uses TRBV5-6 with TRBJ2-7; no clear D. Trimming left V 4 bases short and J 11 bases short, with 16 bases between. Germline V gene lookup returns CDR1 SGHDT and CDR2 YYEEEE. The CDR3 runs 12 residues. The CDR3 loop reads CASSASPTEKYF. CDR3 nucleotide sequence: TGTGCCAGCAGCGCATCCCCGACGGAGAAGTACTTC.

The rearrangement uses TRBV12-3 or TRBV12-4 and TRBJ2-3; D is undetermined. With 7 bases removed from V and 6 bases from J, the gap between germline ends came to 17 bases. This CDR3 is 14 amino acids long. This chain's CDR3 is CASTPLNDRDTQYF. The CDR3, as DNA: TGTGCCAGCACCCCCTTGAATGACCGCGATACGCAGTATTTT.

The sample holds a few counts of this clonotype. The chain combines TRBV6-2 or TRBV6-3 with TRBJ2-7; 9 positions agree with TRBD1. The ends lost 9 bases at V and 3 bases at J; junction bases unmatched: 9. The CDR3 totals 14 residues. Looked up from germline, CDR1 is MNHEY and CDR2 is SVGEGT. CDR3 nucleotides: TGTGCCAGTGATAAACAGGACAGGGGCTACGAGCAGTACTTC. As protein: CASDKQDRGYEQYF.

This clonotype showed up just a few times. The chain joins TRBV4-2 to TRBJ1-4; possible D gene TRBD1, 6 bases. The germline V gene has CDR1 LGHNA and CDR2 YNFKEQ. Between the trimmed V and J ends, which lost 0 bases and 5 bases, there was a span of 10 bases. The CDR3 is 15 amino acids. The CDR3 DNA sequence: TGTGCCAGCAGCCAAGAGGGGGGCGTGAATGAAAAACTGTTTTTT. Translated, it gives CASSQEGGVNEKLFF.

This clonotype was seen repeatedly, ten times or more. The V gene is TRBV12-3 or TRBV12-4, the J gene TRBJ1-1; D gene ambiguous. V was clipped by 7 bases and J by 0 bases, with 18 bases between them. The CDR3 covers 16 residues. The CDR3 is CASTPFARGMNTEAFF. The CDR3 coding sequence is TGTGCCAGCACCCCTTTCGCACGGGGAATGAACACTGAAGCTTTCTTT.

This clonotype was detected a few times. The genes are TRBV20-1 and TRBJ2-7; 12 nucleotides align to TRBD2. V was clipped by 3 bases and J by 10 bases; unmatched bases: 7. CDR1 DFQATT and CDR2 SNEGSKA come from the germline V gene (reference sequence). The CDR3 extends over 13 amino acids. CDR3: CSARDTSGRKQYF. CDR3 DNA: TGCAGTGCTAGGGACACTAGCGGGAGGAAACAGTACTTC.

The table lists this clonotype with a few counts. The chain combines TRBV12-3 or TRBV12-4 with TRBJ1-1; 9 bases fit TRBD1. The trim removed 6 bases at V and 4 bases at J, leaving 9 bases unmatched. CDR3 length: 15 amino acids. The CDR3 DNA reads as TGTGCCAGCAGCTACAGGGGGCGCGTTGGCACTGAAGCTTTCTTT. The encoded protein is CASSYRGRVGTEAFF.

The chain combines TRBV7-6 with TRBJ1-1, with a possible D match to TRBD1 (6 bases). This CDR3 is 15 amino acids long. Germline values: CDR1 SGHVS, CDR2 FNYEAQ. V lost 1 base to trimming and J lost 4 bases, with 13 bases between them. The DNA for the CDR3 is TGTGCCAGCAGCTTAGGGTTGGGGGCTGGCACTGAAGCTTTCTTT. This codes for CASSLGLGAGTEAFF.

Many counts were recorded for this clonotype. The chain is built from TRBV7-2 and TRBJ2-5; 15 bases match TRBD2. After removal of 3 bases from V and 2 bases from J, the junction contained 4 bases not matched to a gene. The germline V gene has CDR1 SGHTA and CDR2 FQGNSA. The CDR3 contains 17 residues. In DNA, the CDR3 is TGTGCCAGCAGCTTTAGGACTAGCGGGGGGGCACAAGAGACCCAGTACTTC. Encoded protein: CASSFRTSGGAQETQYF.

The V gene is TRBV11-2, the J gene TRBJ1-1, with 8 bases identical to TRBD1. The germline CDR1 and CDR2 sequences are SGHAT and FQNNGV. J lost 6 bases, V lost 4 bases, and 10 bases had no gene match. This CDR3 region has 15 residues. CDR3 nucleotides: TGTGCCAGCAGCTGGGCGACAGGGGCGTTCTCTGAAGCTTTCTTT. It yields the protein CASSWATGAFSEAFF.